The 2 T cell receptor beta chains presented below share a single source sample, sequenced in a study of technical replicates of blood from several donors. The assay was immunoSEQ multiplex PCR, and TCRdb's table has in-frame clones only and misses some. The sample includes roughly 92,000 clones, 90% to 95% of them seen just once. The sequenced sample was T cells isolated from PBMCs. These receptors all stem from a human donor in good health.

V gene TRBV19 combines with J gene TRBJ1-3, with D perhaps TRBD1 (5 bases). The V gene lost 8 bases and the J gene lost 3 bases, with 8 bases spanning the gap. Germline CDR1 is LNHDA and CDR2 is SQIVND (reference sequence). The CDR3 length is 12 residues. The CDR3 DNA follows: TGTGCCAGTCGACAGCTTGGAAACACCATATATTTT. Amino acids: CASRQLGNTIYF.

The chain couples TRBV29-1 to TRBJ1-2, with a weak D call TRBD1 (6 bases). Trimming removed 3 bases at V and 1 base at J, with 18 bases between. Germline V CDR1 and CDR2: SQVTM, ANQGSEA. The CDR3 length is 16 residues. CDR3 protein: CSVDLGGPPFNYGYTF. The DNA for the CDR3 is TGCAGCGTTGACCTGGGGGGGCCACCTTTTAACTATGGCTACACCTTC.